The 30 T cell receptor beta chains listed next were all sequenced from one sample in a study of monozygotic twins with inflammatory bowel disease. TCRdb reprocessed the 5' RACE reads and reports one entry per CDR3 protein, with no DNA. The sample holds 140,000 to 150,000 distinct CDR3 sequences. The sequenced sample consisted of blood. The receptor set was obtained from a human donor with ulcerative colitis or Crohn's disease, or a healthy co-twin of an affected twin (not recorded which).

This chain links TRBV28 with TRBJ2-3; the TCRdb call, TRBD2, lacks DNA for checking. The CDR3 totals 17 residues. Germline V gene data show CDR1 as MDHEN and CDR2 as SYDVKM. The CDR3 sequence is CASSEWTSGRRTDTQYF.

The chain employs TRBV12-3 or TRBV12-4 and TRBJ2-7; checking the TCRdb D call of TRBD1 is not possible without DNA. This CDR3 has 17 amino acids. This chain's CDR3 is CASSLRRDAHGNYEQYF.

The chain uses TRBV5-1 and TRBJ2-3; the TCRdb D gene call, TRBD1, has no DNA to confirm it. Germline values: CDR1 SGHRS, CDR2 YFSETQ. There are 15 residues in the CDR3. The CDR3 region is CASSAHMGKTDTQYF.

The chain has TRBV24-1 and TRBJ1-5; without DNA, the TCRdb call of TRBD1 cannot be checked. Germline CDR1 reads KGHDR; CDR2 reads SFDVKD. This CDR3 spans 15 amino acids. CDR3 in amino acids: CATSDRGERNQPQHF.

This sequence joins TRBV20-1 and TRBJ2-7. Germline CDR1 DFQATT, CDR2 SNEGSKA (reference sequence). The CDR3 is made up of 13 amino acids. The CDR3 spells CSAVSDPSYEQYF.

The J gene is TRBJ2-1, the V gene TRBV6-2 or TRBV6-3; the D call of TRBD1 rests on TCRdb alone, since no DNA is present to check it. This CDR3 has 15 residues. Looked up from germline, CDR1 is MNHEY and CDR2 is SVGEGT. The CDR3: CASSYSSLPPREQFF.

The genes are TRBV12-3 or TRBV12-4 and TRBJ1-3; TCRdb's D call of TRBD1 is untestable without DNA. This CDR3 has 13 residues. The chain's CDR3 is CASRPDRTGTIYF.

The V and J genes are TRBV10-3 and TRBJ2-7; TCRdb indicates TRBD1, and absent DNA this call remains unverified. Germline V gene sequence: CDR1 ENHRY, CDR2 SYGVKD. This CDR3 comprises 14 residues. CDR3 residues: CAISDGTGVYEQYF.

CDR3 in amino acids: CASSFKGQGANEQFF. The J gene is TRBJ2-1, the V gene TRBV11-2; TCRdb's assignment of TRBD1 cannot be checked, as there is no DNA. The CDR3 covers 15 residues. CDR1 is SGHAT, CDR2 FQNNGV, per germline.

The CDR3 loop is CATSENSGDGYTF. This rearrangement joins TRBV24-1 to TRBJ1-2; TCRdb outputs TRBD1, but without DNA this stays unchecked. This CDR3 has 13 amino acids. CDR1 and CDR2 from the germline V gene are KGHDR and SFDVKD.

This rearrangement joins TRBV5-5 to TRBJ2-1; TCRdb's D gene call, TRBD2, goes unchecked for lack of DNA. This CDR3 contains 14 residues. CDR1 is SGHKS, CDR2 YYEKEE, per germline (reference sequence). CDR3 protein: CASSALAGGYEQFF.

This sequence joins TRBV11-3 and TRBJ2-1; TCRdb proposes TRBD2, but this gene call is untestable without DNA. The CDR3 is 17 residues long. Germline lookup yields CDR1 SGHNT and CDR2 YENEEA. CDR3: CASSLGPLAGVPDEQFF.

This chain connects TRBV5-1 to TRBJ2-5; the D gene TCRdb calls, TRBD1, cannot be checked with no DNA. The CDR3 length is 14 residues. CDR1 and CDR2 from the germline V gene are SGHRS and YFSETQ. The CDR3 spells CASSSQGAQETQYF.

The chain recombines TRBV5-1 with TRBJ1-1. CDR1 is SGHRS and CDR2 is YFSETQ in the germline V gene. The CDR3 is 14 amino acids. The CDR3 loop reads CASSLDREVTEAFF.

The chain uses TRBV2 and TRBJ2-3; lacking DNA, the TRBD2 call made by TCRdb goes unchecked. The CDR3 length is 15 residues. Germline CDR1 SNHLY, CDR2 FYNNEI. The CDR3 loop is CASSVSGPSTDTQYF.

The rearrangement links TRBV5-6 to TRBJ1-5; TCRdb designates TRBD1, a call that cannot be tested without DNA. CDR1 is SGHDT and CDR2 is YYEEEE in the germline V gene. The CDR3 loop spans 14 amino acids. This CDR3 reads CASSFSGPHQPQHF.

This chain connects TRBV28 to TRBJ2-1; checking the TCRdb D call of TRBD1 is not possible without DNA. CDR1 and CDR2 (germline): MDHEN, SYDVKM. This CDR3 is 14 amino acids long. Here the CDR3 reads CASRKGTDYNEQFF.

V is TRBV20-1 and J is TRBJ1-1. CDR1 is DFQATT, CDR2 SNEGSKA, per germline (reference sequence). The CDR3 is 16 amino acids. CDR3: CSARDLDLGGNTEAFF.

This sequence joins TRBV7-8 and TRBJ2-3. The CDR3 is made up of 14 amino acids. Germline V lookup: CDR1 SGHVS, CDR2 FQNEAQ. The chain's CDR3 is CASSLGHQSDTQYF.

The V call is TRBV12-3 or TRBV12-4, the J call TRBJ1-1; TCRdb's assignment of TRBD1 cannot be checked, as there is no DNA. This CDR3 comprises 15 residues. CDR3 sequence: CASSLRAGSRSEAFF.

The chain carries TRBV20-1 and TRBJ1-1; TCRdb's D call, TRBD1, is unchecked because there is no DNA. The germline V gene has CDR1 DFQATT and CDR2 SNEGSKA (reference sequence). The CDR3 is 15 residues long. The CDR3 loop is CSATRDGAPKDEAFF.

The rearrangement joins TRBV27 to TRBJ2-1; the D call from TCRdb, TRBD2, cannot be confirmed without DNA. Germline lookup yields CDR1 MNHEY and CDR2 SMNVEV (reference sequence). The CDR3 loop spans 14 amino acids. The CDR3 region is CASKLVERFGEQFF.

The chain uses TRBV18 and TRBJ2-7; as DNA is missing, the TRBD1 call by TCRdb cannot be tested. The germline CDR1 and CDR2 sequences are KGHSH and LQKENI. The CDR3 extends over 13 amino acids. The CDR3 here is CASSPSGGDEQYF. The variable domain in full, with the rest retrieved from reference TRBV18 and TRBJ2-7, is NAGVMQNPRHLVRRRGQEARLRCSPMKGHSHVYWYRQLPEEGLKFMVYLQKENIIDESGMPKERFSAEFPKEGPSILRIQQVVRGDSAAYFCASSPSGGDEQYFGPGTRLTVT.

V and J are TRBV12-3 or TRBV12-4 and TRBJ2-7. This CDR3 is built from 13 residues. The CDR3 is CASSFPNRYEQYF.

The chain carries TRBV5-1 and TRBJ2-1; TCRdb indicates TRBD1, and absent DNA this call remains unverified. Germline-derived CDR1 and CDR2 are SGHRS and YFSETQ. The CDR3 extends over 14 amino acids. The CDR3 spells CASSWRDIRNEQFF. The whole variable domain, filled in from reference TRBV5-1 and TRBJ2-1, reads KAGVTQTPRYLIKTRGQQVTLSCSPISGHRSVSWYQQTPGQGLQFLFEYFSETQRNKGNFPGRFSGRQFSNSRSEMNVSTLELGDSALYLCASSWRDIRNEQFFGPGTRLTVL.

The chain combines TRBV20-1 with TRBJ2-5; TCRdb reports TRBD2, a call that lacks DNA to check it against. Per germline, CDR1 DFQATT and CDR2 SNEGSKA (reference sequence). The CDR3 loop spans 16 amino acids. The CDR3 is CSAYSGGRVQMETQYF.

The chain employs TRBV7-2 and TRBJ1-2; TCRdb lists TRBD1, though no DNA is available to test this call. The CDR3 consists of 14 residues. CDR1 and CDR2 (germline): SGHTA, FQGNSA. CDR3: CASSLYEGLGGYTF.

This CDR3 is CSVRASYEQYF. This sequence joins TRBV29-1 and TRBJ2-7. This CDR3 is built from 11 residues. The germline gives CDR1 SQVTM, CDR2 ANQGSEA.

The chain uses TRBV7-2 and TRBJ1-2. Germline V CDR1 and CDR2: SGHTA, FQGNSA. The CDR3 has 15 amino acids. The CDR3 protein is CASSLAALANYGYTF. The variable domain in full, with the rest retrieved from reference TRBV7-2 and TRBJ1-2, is GAGVSQSPSNKVTEKGKDVELRCDPISGHTALYWYRQSLGQGLEFLIYFQGNSAPDKSGLPSDRFSAERTGGSVSTLTIQRTQQEDSAVYLCASSLAALANYGYTFGSGTRLTVV.

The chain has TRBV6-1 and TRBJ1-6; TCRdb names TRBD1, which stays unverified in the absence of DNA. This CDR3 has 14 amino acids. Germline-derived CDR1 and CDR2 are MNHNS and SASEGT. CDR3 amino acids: CASTERGGNSPLHF.